These T cell receptor beta chains were read from a single sample in a study of blood T cells in healthy people across ages. TCRdb ran MiXCR on the 5' RACE reads and lists one entry per CDR3 protein. Among around 1,500,000 distinct CDR3 sequences listed, 40% to 50% were seen once. Sequencing was done on a sample of blood. These receptors all stem from a young woman in good health. Both conserved end residues are part of each CDR3. Fields, in order: V gene, D gene, J gene, clone size, CDR3 protein, CDR3 DNA. The D gene is left open where the match is weak. Expanded clones get a size class; other rows say once, few or many, or leave the size out.

v_call: TRBV6-1; d_call: TRBD2; j_call: TRBJ2-3; clone_size: .; cdr3_aa: CASRDALPAGGADTQYF; cdr3_nt: TGTGCCAGCAGGGACGCCCTCCCAGCGGGAGGTGCAGATACGCAGTATTTT
v_call: TRBV28; d_call: TRBD1; j_call: TRBJ2-5; clone_size: .; cdr3_aa: CASQTGVKQYF; cdr3_nt: TGTGCCAGCCAAACAGGGGTAAAGCAGTACTTC
v_call: TRBV4-1; d_call: .; j_call: TRBJ1-2; clone_size: .; cdr3_aa: CASSQIGPKHYTF; cdr3_nt: TGCGCCAGCAGCCAGATCGGACCAAAGCACTACACCTTC
v_call: TRBV7-8; d_call: .; j_call: TRBJ1-5; clone_size: .; cdr3_aa: CASSLLEDQPQHF; cdr3_nt: TGTGCCAGCAGCTTATTAGAGGATCAGCCCCAGCATTTT
v_call: TRBV4-1; d_call: TRBD2; j_call: TRBJ2-1; clone_size: few; cdr3_aa: CASSQGLAGGRYNEQFF; cdr3_nt: TGCGCCAGCAGCCAAGGACTAGCGGGGGGCCGGTACAATGAGCAGTTCTTC
v_call: TRBV9; d_call: TRBD1; j_call: TRBJ2-7; clone_size: .; cdr3_aa: CASSVAGGTGSYEQYF; cdr3_nt: TGTGCCAGCAGCGTAGCAGGCGGGACAGGGTCCTACGAGCAGTACTTC
v_call: TRBV9; d_call: .; j_call: TRBJ2-6; clone_size: few; cdr3_aa: CASSVDLYSGANVLTF; cdr3_nt: TGTGCCAGCAGCGTAGATCTATACTCTGGGGCCAACGTCCTGACTTTC
v_call: TRBV3-1; d_call: .; j_call: TRBJ2-3; clone_size: .; cdr3_aa: CASSEEDGASTDTQYF; cdr3_nt: TGTGCCAGCAGCGAGGAGGACGGAGCTAGCACAGATACGCAGTATTTT
v_call: TRBV12-3/TRBV12-4; d_call: TRBD1; j_call: TRBJ1-2; clone_size: .; cdr3_aa: CASTTDRGGYTF; cdr3_nt: TGTGCCAGCACCACTGACAGGGGCGGCTACACCTTC
v_call: TRBV20-1; d_call: .; j_call: TRBJ2-1; clone_size: .; cdr3_aa: CSARSWQGEQFF; cdr3_nt: TGCAGTGCTAGATCCTGGCAGGGAGAGCAGTTCTTC
v_call: TRBV24-1; d_call: TRBD2; j_call: TRBJ2-3; clone_size: .; cdr3_aa: CATSVTSGSEGQYF; cdr3_nt: TGTGCCACCAGTGTCACTAGCGGGAGTGAAGGGCAGTATTTT
v_call: TRBV25-1; d_call: .; j_call: TRBJ2-5; clone_size: .; cdr3_aa: CASSRAPGWETQYF; cdr3_nt: TGTGCCAGCTCGCGGGCTCCCGGGTGGGAGACCCAGTACTTC
v_call: TRBV11-1; d_call: .; j_call: TRBJ2-1; clone_size: .; cdr3_aa: CASSSNPGYNEQFF; cdr3_nt: TGTGCCAGCAGCTCCAACCCGGGTTACAATGAGCAGTTCTTC
v_call: TRBV12-5; d_call: .; j_call: TRBJ1-1; clone_size: .; cdr3_aa: CASGYFGGGMNTEAFF; cdr3_nt: TGTGCTAGTGGTTACTTCGGGGGAGGGATGAACACTGAAGCTTTCTTT
v_call: TRBV10-3; d_call: .; j_call: TRBJ1-1; clone_size: .; cdr3_aa: CAISGGQGYTEAFF; cdr3_nt: TGTGCCATCAGTGGGGGGCAGGGCTACACTGAAGCTTTCTTT
v_call: TRBV5-1; d_call: .; j_call: TRBJ2-7; clone_size: once; cdr3_aa: CASSFAGDYEQYF; cdr3_nt: TGCGCCAGCAGCTTTGCCGGGGATTACGAGCAGTACTTC
v_call: TRBV30; d_call: .; j_call: TRBJ1-2; clone_size: .; cdr3_aa: CAWIRKSRDDYGYTF; cdr3_nt: TGTGCCTGGATTCGAAAGTCCAGGGATGACTATGGCTACACCTTC
v_call: TRBV6-4; d_call: TRBD1; j_call: TRBJ1-2; clone_size: .; cdr3_aa: CASSDGTEYNYGYTF; cdr3_nt: TGTGCCAGCAGTGACGGGACAGAGTATAACTATGGCTACACCTTC
v_call: TRBV5-1; d_call: TRBD1; j_call: TRBJ2-5; clone_size: few; cdr3_aa: CASRPTGGEETQYF; cdr3_nt: TGCGCCAGCAGGCCGACAGGGGGCGAGGAGACCCAGTACTTC
v_call: TRBV12-3/TRBV12-4; d_call: .; j_call: TRBJ2-7; clone_size: .; cdr3_aa: CASSLFGGGSYEQYF; cdr3_nt: TGTGCCAGCAGTTTATTTGGAGGGGGCTCCTACGAGCAGTACTTC
v_call: TRBV20-1; d_call: TRBD2; j_call: TRBJ2-1; clone_size: .; cdr3_aa: CSAIRLAGGSWNEQFF; cdr3_nt: TGCAGTGCTATAAGGCTAGCGGGAGGTTCGTGGAATGAGCAGTTCTTC
v_call: TRBV6-6; d_call: .; j_call: TRBJ2-1; clone_size: .; cdr3_aa: CASSYGRSDEQFF; cdr3_nt: TGTGCCAGCAGTTACGGTCGGTCTGATGAGCAGTTCTTC
v_call: TRBV2; d_call: .; j_call: TRBJ1-4; clone_size: many; cdr3_aa: CASSEEGLKLFF; cdr3_nt: TGTGCCAGCAGTGAAGAGGGCCTAAAACTGTTTTTT
v_call: TRBV4-2; d_call: TRBD1; j_call: TRBJ2-1; clone_size: .; cdr3_aa: CASSHLLPTGTGKYNEQFF; cdr3_nt: TGTGCCAGCAGCCATCTACTCCCAACCGGGACAGGGAAATACAATGAGCAGTTCTTC
v_call: TRBV30; d_call: .; j_call: TRBJ2-7; clone_size: .; cdr3_aa: CAWSETSSYNEQYF; cdr3_nt: TGTGCCTGGAGCGAGACTTCCTCCTACAATGAGCAGTACTTC
v_call: TRBV9; d_call: .; j_call: TRBJ2-7; clone_size: .; cdr3_aa: CASSPCRAPSYEQYF; cdr3_nt: TGTGCCAGCAGCCCATGCCGGGCTCCTTCCTACGAGCAGTACTTC
v_call: TRBV3-1; d_call: .; j_call: TRBJ1-1; clone_size: few; cdr3_aa: CASRPGANTEAFF; cdr3_nt: TGTGCCAGCCGCCCTGGGGCGAACACTGAAGCTTTCTTT
v_call: TRBV25-1; d_call: TRBD2; j_call: TRBJ2-3; clone_size: .; cdr3_aa: CASSPVAGISYTQYF; cdr3_nt: TGTGCCAGCAGTCCCGTAGCGGGTATCAGTTATACGCAGTATTTT
v_call: TRBV7-8; d_call: .; j_call: TRBJ1-2; clone_size: .; cdr3_aa: CASSLGTVAYTF; cdr3_nt: TGTGCCAGCAGCTTAGGGACGGTGGCATACACCTTC
v_call: TRBV12-3/TRBV12-4; d_call: TRBD2; j_call: TRBJ2-1; clone_size: .; cdr3_aa: CASSFLREGYNEQFF; cdr3_nt: TGTGCCAGCAGTTTTTTGCGGGAGGGGTACAATGAGCAGTTCTTC
v_call: TRBV5-1; d_call: TRBD2; j_call: TRBJ2-7; clone_size: .; cdr3_aa: CASSRTSGSNEQYF; cdr3_nt: TGCGCCAGCAGCCGGACTAGCGGGAGCAATGAGCAGTACTTC
v_call: TRBV12-3/TRBV12-4; d_call: TRBD2; j_call: TRBJ2-3; clone_size: .; cdr3_aa: CASSTQDSGIGTDTQYF; cdr3_nt: TGTGCCAGCAGCACCCAGGATAGCGGGATCGGCACAGATACGCAGTATTTT
v_call: TRBV5-1; d_call: .; j_call: TRBJ2-1; clone_size: .; cdr3_aa: CASSPWDSLYNEQFF; cdr3_nt: TGCGCCAGCAGCCCCTGGGACTCCCTCTACAATGAGCAGTTCTTC
v_call: TRBV20-1; d_call: .; j_call: TRBJ1-1; clone_size: .; cdr3_aa: CSRTGTMNTEAFF; cdr3_nt: TGCAGTAGAACCGGGACTATGAACACTGAAGCTTTCTTT
v_call: TRBV30; d_call: .; j_call: TRBJ1-6; clone_size: .; cdr3_aa: CAWRKGTGGSPLHF; cdr3_nt: TGTGCCTGGAGGAAGGGGACGGGAGGATCACCCCTCCACTTT
v_call: TRBV11-2; d_call: .; j_call: TRBJ2-7; clone_size: .; cdr3_aa: CASSFCEQYF; cdr3_nt: TGTGCCAGCAGCTTCTGCGAGCAGTACTTC
v_call: TRBV4-1; d_call: .; j_call: TRBJ1-2; clone_size: .; cdr3_aa: CASSQEKGGGYTF; cdr3_nt: TGCGCCAGCAGCCAAGAGAAGGGGGGTGGCTACACCTTC
v_call: TRBV5-1; d_call: .; j_call: TRBJ2-7; clone_size: .; cdr3_aa: CASSSGQSSEQYF; cdr3_nt: TGCGCCAGCAGCTCCGGTCAAAGCAGCGAGCAGTACTTC
v_call: TRBV4-2; d_call: .; j_call: TRBJ1-1; clone_size: .; cdr3_aa: CASSQLSFPLEAFF; cdr3_nt: TGTGCCAGCAGCCAATTAAGTTTCCCGTTGGAGGCTTTCTTT
v_call: TRBV20-1; d_call: .; j_call: TRBJ1-4; clone_size: few; cdr3_aa: CSAAWRDEKLFF; cdr3_nt: TGCAGTGCTGCTTGGAGGGATGAAAAACTGTTTTTT
v_call: TRBV20-1; d_call: TRBD2; j_call: TRBJ2-7; clone_size: once; cdr3_aa: CSALSGNAGEQYF; cdr3_nt: TGCAGTGCTCTTAGCGGGAATGCGGGCGAGCAGTACTTC
v_call: TRBV6-5; d_call: TRBD1; j_call: TRBJ1-2; clone_size: .; cdr3_aa: CASRPGTGVGYTF; cdr3_nt: TGTGCCAGCAGACCCGGGACAGGGGTGGGCTACACCTTC
v_call: TRBV10-3; d_call: .; j_call: TRBJ2-3; clone_size: few; cdr3_aa: CAIRIGDSATDTQYF; cdr3_nt: TGTGCCATCAGGATAGGGGATAGCGCAACAGATACGCAGTATTTT
v_call: TRBV7-9; d_call: TRBD1; j_call: TRBJ2-7; clone_size: .; cdr3_aa: CASSPTYLQGAYEQYF; cdr3_nt: TGTGCCAGCAGCCCTACGTACCTTCAGGGGGCCTACGAGCAGTACTTC
v_call: TRBV6-5; d_call: .; j_call: TRBJ2-2; clone_size: .; cdr3_aa: CASSAGQIPGELFF; cdr3_nt: TGTGCCAGCAGTGCCGGACAGATTCCCGGGGAGCTGTTTTTT
v_call: TRBV2; d_call: .; j_call: TRBJ1-6; clone_size: few; cdr3_aa: CASILRENNSPLHF; cdr3_nt: TGTGCCAGCATACTGAGGGAGAATAATTCACCCCTCCACTTT
v_call: TRBV28; d_call: .; j_call: TRBJ2-5; clone_size: few; cdr3_aa: CASSPMETQYF; cdr3_nt: TGTGCCAGCAGCCCGATGGAGACCCAGTACTTC
v_call: TRBV21-1; d_call: .; j_call: TRBJ1-5; clone_size: .; cdr3_aa: CASSKVGKTEPQHF; cdr3_nt: TGTGCCAGCAGCAAAGTGGGCAAAACGGAGCCCCAGCATTTT
v_call: TRBV10-3; d_call: TRBD1; j_call: TRBJ2-7; clone_size: many; cdr3_aa: CAIREDRTGVTVYEQYF; cdr3_nt: TGTGCCATCAGGGAGGATAGGACAGGGGTAACGGTCTACGAGCAGTACTTC
v_call: TRBV4-1; d_call: .; j_call: TRBJ2-7; clone_size: .; cdr3_aa: CASSLTSGISTYEQYF; cdr3_nt: TGCGCCAGCAGCCTAACCTCCGGGATAAGCACCTACGAGCAGTACTTC
v_call: TRBV11-2; d_call: TRBD2; j_call: TRBJ2-5; clone_size: .; cdr3_aa: CASRAHGGAVETQYF; cdr3_nt: TGTGCCAGCAGAGCGCACGGGGGGGCCGTGGAGACCCAGTACTTC
v_call: TRBV13; d_call: .; j_call: TRBJ1-2; clone_size: few; cdr3_aa: CASSYGTDVYGYTF; cdr3_nt: TGTGCCAGCAGCTACGGGACTGATGTCTATGGCTACACCTTC
v_call: TRBV10-1; d_call: TRBD2; j_call: TRBJ2-1; clone_size: few; cdr3_aa: CASSERGGRRTDNEQFF; cdr3_nt: TGCGCCAGCAGTGAGAGGGGCGGGAGGCGAACCGACAATGAGCAGTTCTTC
v_call: TRBV12-3/TRBV12-4; d_call: .; j_call: TRBJ1-5; clone_size: few; cdr3_aa: CASSSAEEFGQHF; cdr3_nt: TGTGCCAGCAGTTCCGCGGAGGAATTTGGCCAGCATTTT
v_call: TRBV7-9; d_call: .; j_call: TRBJ2-3; clone_size: .; cdr3_aa: CATNQGMADTQYF; cdr3_nt: TGTGCCACCAATCAGGGGATGGCAGATACGCAGTATTTT
v_call: TRBV20-1; d_call: TRBD2; j_call: TRBJ2-5; clone_size: once; cdr3_aa: CSGTRGSGIEETQYF; cdr3_nt: TGCAGTGGCACTAGAGGTAGCGGGATTGAAGAGACCCAGTACTTC
v_call: TRBV7-2; d_call: TRBD1; j_call: TRBJ1-2; clone_size: .; cdr3_aa: CASRPTLGQGRGYTF; cdr3_nt: TGTGCCAGCAGGCCCACCTTGGGACAGGGACGAGGCTACACCTTC
v_call: TRBV7-2; d_call: TRBD1; j_call: TRBJ2-5; clone_size: few; cdr3_aa: CASSKGTGGIHQETQYF; cdr3_nt: TGTGCCAGCAGCAAGGGGACAGGGGGCATCCACCAAGAGACCCAGTACTTC
v_call: TRBV18; d_call: .; j_call: TRBJ2-7; clone_size: .; cdr3_aa: CASSPMNEQYF; cdr3_nt: TGTGCCAGCTCACCCATGAATGAGCAGTACTTC
v_call: TRBV14; d_call: TRBD2; j_call: TRBJ2-3; clone_size: .; cdr3_aa: CASSHRGAGVTQYF; cdr3_nt: TGTGCCAGCAGCCACCGGGGAGCGGGGGTAACGCAGTATTTT